The next 15 T cell receptor beta chains were all read from a single sample in a study of blood T cell repertoires in COVID-19. Assay used: immunoSEQ multiplex PCR; TCRdb lists only in-frame clones, some missing. The profile shows around 150,000 clones, about 88% of them singletons. The specimen was peripheral blood. The receptors were gathered from a man between 18 and 29 years old with acute or convalescent COVID-19.

The chain joins TRBV3-1 (or the pseudogene TRBV3-2) to TRBJ2-5, with 8 bases that match TRBD1. This CDR3 is 12 amino acids long. Germline trimming cut 7 bases from V and 10 bases from J; bases unmatched to any gene: 8. The germline V gene encodes CDR1 LGHDT and CDR2 YNNKEL (reference sequence). CDR3 region: CASTLTGAYQYF. In DNA form, the CDR3 reads TGTGCCAGCACCCTGACAGGGGCCTACCAGTACTTC.

The V call is TRBV9, the J call TRBJ2-6; TRBD1 agrees at 8 bases. The J segment lost 3 bases and the V segment lost 8 bases, leaving 10 bases of the junction unmatched. CDR3 size: 16 residues. Germline V gene lookup returns CDR1 SGDLS and CDR2 YYNGEE. This CDR3 reads CASSLKQGVGANVLTF. Written as DNA, the CDR3 is TGTGCCAGTTCTCTTAAACAGGGGGTTGGGGCCAACGTCCTGACTTTC.

The V and J genes are TRBV18 and TRBJ2-5; 12 bases align to TRBD2. Germline assignment: CDR1 KGHSH and CDR2 LQKENI. With 0 bases clipped from V and 4 bases from J, the junction kept 0 bases outside the gene matches. The CDR3 loop spans 15 amino acids. CDR3 sequence: CASSPPGLAGETQYF. The CDR3 DNA reads as TGTGCCAGCTCACCACCGGGACTAGCGGGAGAGACCCAGTACTTC. Looking up the rest from reference TRBV18 and TRBJ2-5 gives the full variable domain: NAGVMQNPRHLVRRRGQEARLRCSPMKGHSHVYWYRQLPEEGLKFMVYLQKENIIDESGMPKERFSAEFPKEGPSILRIQQVVRGDSAAYFCASSPPGLAGETQYFGPGTRLLVL.

The chain joins TRBV27 to TRBJ2-7; maybe TRBD2 (5 bases). The CDR3 has 14 amino acids. Between the trimmed V and J ends, which lost 0 bases and 9 bases, there was a span of 15 bases. Germline CDR1 reads MNHEY; CDR2 reads SMNVEV (reference sequence). This CDR3 is CASSLSNQLGRQYV. CDR3 coding DNA: TGTGCCAGCAGTTTATCGAACCAATTGGGGAGGCAGTACGTC.

V gene TRBV7-9 combines with J gene TRBJ1-5; 8 nucleotides match TRBD1. The V segment lost 5 bases and the J segment 0 bases; nucleotides outside the gene matches: 3. CDR3 length: 15 amino acids. Germline CDR1 and CDR2: SEHNR and FQNEAQ (reference sequence). Here the CDR3 reads CASSGQGHSNQPQHF. The CDR3 DNA sequence: TGTGCCAGCAGCGGACAGGGCCATAGCAATCAGCCCCAGCATTTT.

The chain carries TRBV6-5 and TRBJ1-1; maybe TRBD1 (6 bases). The CDR3 consists of 16 residues. Deletions cut 1 base from V and 1 base from J, with 13 bases between. Germline values: CDR1 MNHEY, CDR2 SVGAGI. CDR3 residues: CASSYYTATGNTEAFF. The DNA for the CDR3 is TGTGCCAGCAGTTACTATACCGCGACAGGGAACACTGAAGCTTTCTTT.

V usage is TRBV6-5 and J usage is TRBJ2-5, with 10 bases aligning to TRBD2. This CDR3 is built from 16 residues. The ends lost 2 bases at V and 2 bases at J; junction bases unmatched: 5. The germline V gene has CDR1 MNHEY and CDR2 SVGAGI. This CDR3 is CASSYHRTSGQETQYF. The CDR3 DNA follows: TGTGCCAGCAGTTACCATCGGACTAGCGGACAAGAGACCCAGTACTTC.

This chain connects TRBV2 to TRBJ1-2, with D perhaps TRBD1 (6 bases). V was clipped by 7 bases and J by 3 bases, with 21 bases between them. CDR1 is SNHLY, CDR2 FYNNEI, per germline. The CDR3 consists of 16 residues. CDR3 DNA: TGTGCCAGCATTTTTCCGTTCCGGGACAACGACTATGGCTACACCTTC. As protein: CASIFPFRDNDYGYTF.

CDR3 bases: TGTGCCAGCAGCTTAAGTGCGGGAAACATTCAGTACTTC. This encodes CASSLSAGNIQYF. The chain combines TRBV7-3 with TRBJ2-4, with D perhaps TRBD2 (5 bases). The V and J ends lost 1 base and 6 bases respectively, with 7 bases between them. Germline V gene lookup returns CDR1 SGHTA and CDR2 FQGTGA. CDR3 length: 13 residues.

The chain joins TRBV7-9 to TRBJ1-6; 7 positions match TRBD1. The CDR3 sequence is 14 residues long. Trimming took 5 bases from V and 5 from J; bases not matched to a gene: 3. Germline V gives CDR1 SEHNR, CDR2 FQNEAQ (reference sequence). CDR3 amino acids: CASSRGQNNSPLHF. The DNA of the CDR3 is TGTGCCAGCAGCCGGGGACAGAATAATTCACCCCTCCACTTT.

This clone came up once. The chain combines TRBV30 with TRBJ1-1; D is possibly TRBD1 (6 bases). CDR1 and CDR2 (germline): GTSNPN, SVGIG (reference sequence). V lost 3 bases to trimming and J lost 1 base, with 12 bases between them. The CDR3 loop spans 14 amino acids. CDR3 protein: CAWRILGANTEAFF. The CDR3, as DNA: TGTGCCTGGAGAATCCTGGGGGCGAACACTGAAGCTTTCTTT.

This rearrangement joins TRBV2 to TRBJ2-7; D gene ambiguous. The length of the CDR3 is 12 residues. Looked up from germline, CDR1 is SNHLY and CDR2 is FYNNEI. CDR3 DNA: TGTGCCAGCAGTGACCTGCTTACCGGGTGGGACGTC. Its protein is CASSDLLTGWDV.

This clone was seen more than once but under ten times. J is TRBJ1-1 and V is TRBV11-2, with unresolved D. CDR1 and CDR2 (germline): SGHAT, FQNNGV. Trimming stripped 5 bases from V and 5 bases from J, with 18 bases between. The CDR3 consists of 15 residues. The DNA for the CDR3 is TGTGCCAGCAGCCCCTTATCGGGGAAAGGGACTGAAGCTTTCTTT. Its translation: CASSPLSGKGTEAFF.

The rearrangement joins TRBV7-9 to TRBJ1-2; possibly TRBD1 for D (6 bases). The V gene's germline CDR1 is SEHNR and CDR2 FQNEAQ (reference sequence). The CDR3 covers 15 residues. Trimming removed 5 bases at V and 4 bases at J, with 17 bases between. CDR3 amino acids: CASSRTNREPYGYTF. As DNA, the CDR3 is TGTGCCAGCAGCCGAACCAACAGGGAACCCTATGGCTACACCTTC.

The chain combines TRBV9 with TRBJ1-1; TRBD1 matches 8 bases. V lost 4 bases and J lost 4; bases outside the gene matches: 6. This CDR3 comprises 14 residues. Germline V gene sequence: CDR1 SGDLS, CDR2 YYNGEE. This CDR3 is CASSTQGQGTEAFF. In DNA, the CDR3 is TGTGCCAGCAGCACCCAAGGACAGGGCACTGAAGCTTTCTTT.